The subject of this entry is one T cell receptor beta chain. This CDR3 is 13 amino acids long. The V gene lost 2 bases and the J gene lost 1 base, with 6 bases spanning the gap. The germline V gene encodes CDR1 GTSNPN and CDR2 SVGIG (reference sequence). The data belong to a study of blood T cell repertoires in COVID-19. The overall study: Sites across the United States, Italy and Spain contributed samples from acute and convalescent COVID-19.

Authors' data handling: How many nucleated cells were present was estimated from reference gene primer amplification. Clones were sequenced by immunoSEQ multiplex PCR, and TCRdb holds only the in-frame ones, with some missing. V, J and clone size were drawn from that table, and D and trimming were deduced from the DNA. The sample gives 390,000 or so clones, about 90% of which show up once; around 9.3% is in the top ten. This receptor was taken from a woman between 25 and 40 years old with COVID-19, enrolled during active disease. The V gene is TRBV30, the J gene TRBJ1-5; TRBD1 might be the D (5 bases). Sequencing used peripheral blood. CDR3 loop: CAWSPGSNQPQHF. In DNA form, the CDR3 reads TGTGCCTGGAGTCCAGGGAGCAATCAGCCCCAGCATTTT. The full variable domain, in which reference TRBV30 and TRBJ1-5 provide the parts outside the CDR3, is SQTIHQWPATLVQPVGSPLSLECTVEGTSNPNLYWYRQAAGRGLQLLFYSVGIGQISSEVPQNLSASRPQDRQFILSSKKLLLSDSGFYLCAWSPGSNQPQHFGDGTRLSIL.